These 20 T cell receptor beta chains came from one sample sequenced in a study of T cells in Graves' hyperthyroidism and ophthalmopathy. Amplified TCR beta CDR3 regions came from RNA transcripts. Primed by the HTBI set, a first-round RT-PCR was run on the TCR CDR3. TCRdb re-derived calls from the multiplex PCR reads in MiXCR, one entry per CDR3 protein. The sample has 650,000 to 700,000 distinct CDR3 sequences; approximately 15% are singletons. The sequenced sample consisted of blood. The receptor source for this set is a man aged 45-65 years with Graves' hyperthyroidism.

The table lists this clonotype with many counts. The chain uses TRBV12-3 or TRBV12-4 and TRBJ2-1; 9 bases align to TRBD2. The CDR3 is 16 residues long. V lost 4 bases to trimming and J lost 1 base; unmatched junction nucleotides: 5. The CDR3 protein is CASSSLTSGSYNEQFF. CDR3 bases: TGTGCCAGCAGTTCTCTGACTAGCGGATCCTACAATGAGCAGTTCTTC.

In this sample, this clonotype turned up many times. The chain combines TRBV7-6 with TRBJ2-6; D possibly uses TRBD1 or TRBD2 (6 bases each). V was shortened by 4 bases and J by 0 bases, with 16 bases between the two germline ends. The CDR3 loop spans 18 amino acids. Germline assignment: CDR1 SGHVS and CDR2 FNYEAQ. CDR3 sequence reads: CASSSPGGPRSGANVLTF. CDR3 in DNA: TGTGCCAGCAGCTCCCCCGGGGGCCCCCGCTCTGGGGCCAACGTCCTGACTTTC.

This clonotype was seen a handful of times. This chain connects TRBV7-8 to TRBJ1-2; the match to TRBD1 covers 7 bases. The V and J ends lost 2 bases and 5 bases, in that order; junction bases with no gene match: 11. The CDR3 is 16 residues long. Germline V gives CDR1 SGHVS, CDR2 FQNEAQ. The CDR3 DNA follows: TGTGCCAGCAGCTTAACCTTTGGACAGGATGGGTATGGCTACACCTTC. It is translated as CASSLTFGQDGYGYTF.

CDR3 sequence: CASSIEDRASNQPQHF. The CDR3, as DNA: TGTGCCAGTAGTATAGAGGACAGGGCAAGCAATCAGCCCCAGCATTTT. The chain links TRBV19 to TRBJ1-5, with TRBD1 identical over 8 bases. CDR3 length: 16 amino acids. The J segment lost 1 base and the V segment lost 0 bases, leaving 2 bases of the junction unmatched. Looked up from germline, CDR1 is LNHDA and CDR2 is SQIVND (reference sequence).

The chain carries TRBV27 and TRBJ2-7; D perhaps matches TRBD1 (5 bases). The V end lost 2 bases, the J end lost 5 bases, and 13 bases lay between the germline ends. This CDR3 contains 14 residues. Germline CDR1 MNHEY, CDR2 SMNVEV (reference sequence). CDR3 residues: CASSLTRTKHEQYF. The CDR3 nucleotides are TGTGCCAGCAGTTTAACGAGGACAAAGCACGAGCAGTACTTC.

This clonotype appeared many times. The rearrangement uses TRBV6-1 and TRBJ1-1; D might be TRBD1 (5 bases). There are 16 residues in the CDR3. In germline, CDR1 is MNHNS, CDR2 SASEGT. V was shortened by 5 bases and J by 3 bases, with 19 bases between the two germline ends. The CDR3 reads CASSYPQIGVHTEAFF. The CDR3 region has the DNA TGTGCCAGCAGTTACCCCCAGATAGGGGTACACACTGAAGCTTTCTTT.

This clonotype was found a few times. The gene calls are TRBV20-1 and TRBJ2-6; D uncertain. Germline V lookup: CDR1 DFQATT, CDR2 SNEGSKA (reference sequence). The CDR3 covers 14 residues. Trimming removed 3 bases from V and 4 bases from J, with 10 bases in between. The CDR3 reads CSASFGSGANVLTF. CDR3 coding DNA: TGCAGTGCTAGCTTCGGGTCCGGGGCCAACGTCCTGACTTTC.

In its sample, this clonotype was seen many times. The chain combines TRBV19 with TRBJ2-2; 13 nucleotides match TRBD2. V shed 9 bases and J 8 bases; nucleotides not matched to a gene: 6. Germline values: CDR1 LNHDA, CDR2 SQIVND (reference sequence). This CDR3 region has 14 residues. In nucleotides, the CDR3 is TGTGCCAGCCGGACTAGCGGGAGTGCGGGGGAGCTGTTTTTT. It yields the protein CASRTSGSAGELFF.

About this clonotype: Since a much larger clone is just one base distant, this may be a read error. The CDR3 is CASTLTGDTDTQYF. CDR3 nucleotide sequence: TGTGCCAGCACCCTGACGGGAGACACAGATACGCAGTATTTT. The genes are TRBV7-9 and TRBJ2-3, with D possibly TRBD2 on 6 matching bases. Germline V lookup: CDR1 SEHNR, CDR2 FQNEAQ (reference sequence). The CDR3 is 14 amino acids. Trimming removed 7 bases from V and 2 bases from J, with 13 bases in between.

The sample holds many counts of this clonotype. The chain is built from TRBV28 and TRBJ1-5; D uncertain. Germline V gene lookup returns CDR1 MDHEN and CDR2 SYDVKM. The CDR3 extends over 14 amino acids. V lost 7 bases and J 6 bases, leaving 16 bases between the germline ends. The CDR3 loop is CASIEDNSAQPQHF. DNA of the CDR3: TGTGCCAGCATCGAAGACAACTCGGCTCAGCCCCAGCATTTT.

As for this clonotype: This may come from a read error, since a much larger clone is one base off. The chain combines TRBV27 with TRBJ2-3, with no clear D. The CDR3 is made up of 14 amino acids. Germline loops: CDR1 MNHEY, CDR2 SMNVEV (reference sequence). Trimming took 1 base from V and 0 from J, leaving 5 bases between them. The CDR3 DNA follows: TGTGCCAGCAGTTTATACGGGAGCACAGATACGCAGTATTTT. Translating gives CASSLYGSTDTQYF.

Ten or more counts support this clonotype. CDR3 nucleotides: TGTGCCAGCAGCCGACGCCGGGACAGGGTCGACACCGGGGAGCTGTTTTTT. This translates into CASSRRRDRVDTGELFF. The chain couples TRBV7-2 to TRBJ2-2, with 9 bases lining up with TRBD1. The germline CDR1 and CDR2 sequences are SGHTA and FQGNSA. The CDR3 loop spans 17 amino acids. V shed 5 bases, J shed 3 bases, and the junction held 10 bases outside the gene matches.

The rearrangement uses TRBV3-1 and TRBJ2-5; D possibly matches TRBD1 or TRBD2 (5 bases each). CDR3 length: 13 residues. CDR1 is LGHDT, CDR2 YNNKEL, per germline (reference sequence). V shed 1 base and J shed 7 bases, with 10 bases lying between them. The CDR3 region has the DNA TGTGCCAGCAGCCAAGGCAGGGACGCGACCCAGTACTTC. This translates into CASSQGRDATQYF.

This clonotype was detected only once. This may be a read error, as it is one base from a much larger clone. The chain employs TRBV7-2 and TRBJ2-1, with 9 bases lining up with TRBD2. This CDR3 is 15 amino acids long. Germline values: CDR1 SGHTA, CDR2 FQGNSA. The CDR3 bases are TGTGCCAGCATCACGAGTACTAGCGGGTACAATGAGCAGTCCTTC. Protein sequence: CASITSTSGYNEQSF.

This clonotype was counted ten times or more. The gene calls are TRBV7-2 and TRBJ2-7, with 7 bases aligning to TRBD2. Germline CDR1 and CDR2: SGHTA and FQGNSA. After removal of 8 bases from V and 5 bases from J, the junction contained 15 bases not matched to a gene. The CDR3 is 15 amino acids. The CDR3 loop reads CASASEGGSLNEQYF. The CDR3 bases are TGTGCCAGCGCGTCGGAAGGCGGGAGTTTGAACGAGCAGTACTTC.

This clonotype was counted ten times or more. The rearrangement joins TRBV18 to TRBJ1-4; no clear D. V lost 3 bases and J lost 0, with 8 bases in between. Germline V gives CDR1 KGHSH, CDR2 LQKENI. This CDR3 comprises 15 residues. CDR3 residues: CASSPGPPTNEKLFF. CDR3 in DNA: TGTGCCAGCTCACCCGGGCCCCCAACTAATGAAAAACTGTTTTTT.

This clonotype showed up many times. V and J are TRBV27 and TRBJ2-3; 7 bases align to TRBD2. The CDR3 contains 16 residues. The V segment lost 4 bases and the J segment 2 bases; nucleotides outside the gene matches: 9. Germline CDR1 and CDR2: MNHEY and SMNVEV (reference sequence). CDR3 amino acids: CASSSPGTTFTDTQYF. Here the CDR3 DNA reads TGTGCCAGCAGTTCCCCCGGGACTACCTTCACAGATACGCAGTATTTT.

This chain connects TRBV24-1 to TRBJ2-1; either TRBD1 or TRBD2 may supply D (5 bases each). V lost 9 bases and J 5 bases, leaving 22 bases between the germline ends. From germline, CDR1 is KGHDR and CDR2 SFDVKD. CDR3 length: 16 amino acids. The CDR3 reads CATQDQFGDANNEQFF. CDR3 nucleotide sequence: TGTGCCACCCAGGATCAGTTCGGGGACGCGAACAATGAGCAGTTCTTC.

This clonotype was observed many times. The chain has TRBV30 and TRBJ2-2; 7 positions match TRBD2. Trimming cost V 4 bases and J 4 bases; bases outside gene matches: 9. Germline V gene sequence: CDR1 GTSNPN, CDR2 SVGIG (reference sequence). The CDR3 loop spans 15 amino acids. The CDR3: CAWTGGTIGTGELFF. CDR3 sequence (DNA): TGTGCCTGGACGGGGGGAACGATAGGCACCGGGGAGCTGTTTTTT.

This clonotype was seen many times. The chain uses TRBV2 and TRBJ1-4; no clear D gene. CDR3 length: 13 residues. CDR1 is SNHLY, CDR2 FYNNEI, per germline. With 3 bases removed from V and 7 bases from J, the gap between germline ends came to 9 bases. The DNA of the CDR3 is TGTGCCAGCAGTGATTCGGGGATTGAAAAACTGTTTTTT. Its translation: CASSDSGIEKLFF.